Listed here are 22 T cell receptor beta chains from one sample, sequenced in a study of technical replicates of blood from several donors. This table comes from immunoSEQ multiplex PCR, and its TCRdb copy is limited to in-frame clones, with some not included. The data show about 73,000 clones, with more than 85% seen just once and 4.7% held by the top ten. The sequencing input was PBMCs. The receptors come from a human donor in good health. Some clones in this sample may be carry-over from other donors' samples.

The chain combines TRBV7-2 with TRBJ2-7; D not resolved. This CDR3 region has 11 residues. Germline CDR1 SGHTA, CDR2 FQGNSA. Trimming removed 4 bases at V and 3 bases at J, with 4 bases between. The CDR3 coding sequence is TGTGCCAGCAGCTCAGTCTACGAGCAGTACTTC. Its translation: CASSSVYEQYF.

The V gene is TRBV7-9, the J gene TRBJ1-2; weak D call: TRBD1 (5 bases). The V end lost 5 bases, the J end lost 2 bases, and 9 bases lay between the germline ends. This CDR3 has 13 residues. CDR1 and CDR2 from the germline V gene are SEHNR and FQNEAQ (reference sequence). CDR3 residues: CASSAGQNYGYTF. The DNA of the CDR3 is TGTGCCAGCAGCGCCGGACAAAACTATGGCTACACCTTC. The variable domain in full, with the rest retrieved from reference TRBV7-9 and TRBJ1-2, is DTGVSQNPRHKITKRGQNVTFRCDPISEHNRLYWYRQTLGQGPEFLTYFQNEAQLEKSRLLSDRFSAERPKGSFSTLEIQRTEQGDSAMYLCASSAGQNYGYTFGSGTRLTVV.

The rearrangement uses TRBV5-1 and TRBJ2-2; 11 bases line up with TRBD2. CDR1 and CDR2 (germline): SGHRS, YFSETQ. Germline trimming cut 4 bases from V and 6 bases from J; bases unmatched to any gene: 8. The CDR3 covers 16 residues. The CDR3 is CASSELAGVLAGELFF. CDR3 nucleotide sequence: TGCGCCAGCAGCGAACTAGCGGGGGTTCTTGCCGGGGAGCTGTTTTTT.

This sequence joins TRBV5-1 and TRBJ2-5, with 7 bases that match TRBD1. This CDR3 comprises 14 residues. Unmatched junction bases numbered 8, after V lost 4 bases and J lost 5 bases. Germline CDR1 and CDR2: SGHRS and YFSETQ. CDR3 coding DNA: TGCGCCAGCAGCCCAACAGGGGCGGTGGAGACCCAGTACTTC. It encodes CASSPTGAVETQYF.

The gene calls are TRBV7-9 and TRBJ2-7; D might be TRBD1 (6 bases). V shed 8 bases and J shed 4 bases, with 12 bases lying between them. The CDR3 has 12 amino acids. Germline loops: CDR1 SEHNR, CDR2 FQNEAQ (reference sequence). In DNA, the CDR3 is TGTGCCAGCTCCGGGACATCTTACGAGCAGTACTTC. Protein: CASSGTSYEQYF.

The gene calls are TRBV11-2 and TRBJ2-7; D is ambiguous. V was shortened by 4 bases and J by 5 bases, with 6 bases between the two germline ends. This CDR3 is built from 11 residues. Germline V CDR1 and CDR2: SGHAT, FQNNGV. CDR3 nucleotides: TGTGCCAGCAGCTCACTACACGAGCAGTACTTC. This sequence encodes CASSSLHEQYF.

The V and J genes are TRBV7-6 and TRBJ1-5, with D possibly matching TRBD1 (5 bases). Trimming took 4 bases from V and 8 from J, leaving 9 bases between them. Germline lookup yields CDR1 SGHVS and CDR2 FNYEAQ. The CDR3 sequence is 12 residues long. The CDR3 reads CASSYLGEPQHF. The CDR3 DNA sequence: TGTGCCAGCAGCTATCTAGGGGAGCCCCAGCATTTT.

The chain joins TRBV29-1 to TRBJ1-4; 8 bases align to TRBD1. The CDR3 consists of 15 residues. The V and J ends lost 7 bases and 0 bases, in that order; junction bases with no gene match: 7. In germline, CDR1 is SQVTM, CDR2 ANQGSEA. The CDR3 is CSAGDRTATNEKLFF. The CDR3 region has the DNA TGCAGCGCAGGGGACAGGACTGCAACTAATGAAAAACTGTTTTTT.

The CDR3 protein is CASSLDRGSYEQYF. The CDR3 coding sequence is TGTGCCAGCAGCTTAGACAGGGGGTCCTACGAGCAGTACTTC. The chain has TRBV7-2 and TRBJ2-7; 8 bases fit TRBD1. The CDR3 sequence is 14 residues long. V gave up 1 base and J gave up 1 base; unmatched junction bases: 0. Germline V lookup: CDR1 SGHTA, CDR2 FQGNSA.

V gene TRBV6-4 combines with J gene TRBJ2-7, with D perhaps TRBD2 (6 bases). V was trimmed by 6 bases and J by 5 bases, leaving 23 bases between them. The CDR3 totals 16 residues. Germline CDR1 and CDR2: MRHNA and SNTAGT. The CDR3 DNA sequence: TGTGCCAGCAGCCCCACGAGGAGCGGGCATCGCGACGAGCAGTACTTC. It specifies CASSPTRSGHRDEQYF.

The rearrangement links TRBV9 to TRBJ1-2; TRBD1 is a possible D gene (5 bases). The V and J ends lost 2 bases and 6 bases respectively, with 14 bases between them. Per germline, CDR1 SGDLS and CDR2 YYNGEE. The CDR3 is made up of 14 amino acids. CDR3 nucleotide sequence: TGTGCCAGCAGCGTCCCCGGGGGGGGGAATGGCTACACCTTC. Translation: CASSVPGGGNGYTF.

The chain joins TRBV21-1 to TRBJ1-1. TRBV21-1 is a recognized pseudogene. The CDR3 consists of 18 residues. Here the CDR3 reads CASTQWFTARGPNTEAFF. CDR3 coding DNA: TGTGCCAGCACCCAGTGGTTCACCGCCAGAGGGCCGAACACTGAAGCTTTCTTT.

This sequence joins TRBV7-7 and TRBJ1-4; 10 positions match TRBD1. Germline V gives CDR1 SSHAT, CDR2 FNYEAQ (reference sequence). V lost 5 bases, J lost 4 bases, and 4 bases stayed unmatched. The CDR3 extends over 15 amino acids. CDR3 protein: CASSIGTGVNEKLFF. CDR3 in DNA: TGTGCCAGCAGCATAGGGACAGGGGTTAATGAAAAACTGTTTTTT. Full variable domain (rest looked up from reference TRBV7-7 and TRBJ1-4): GAGVSQSPRYKVTKRGQDVTLRCDPISSHATLYWYQQALGQGPEFLTYFNYEAQPDKSGLPSDRFSAERPEGSISTLTIQRTEQRDSAMYRCASSIGTGVNEKLFFGSGTQLSVL.

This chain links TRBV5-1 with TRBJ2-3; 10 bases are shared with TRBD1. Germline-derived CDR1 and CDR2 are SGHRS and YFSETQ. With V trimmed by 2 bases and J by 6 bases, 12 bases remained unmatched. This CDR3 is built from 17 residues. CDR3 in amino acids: CASSFYRTGGSSDTQYF. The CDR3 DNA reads TGCGCCAGCAGCTTCTATCGGACAGGGGGATCATCGGATACGCAGTATTTT. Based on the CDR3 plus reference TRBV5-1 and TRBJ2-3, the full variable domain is KAGVTQTPRYLIKTRGQQVTLSCSPISGHRSVSWYQQTPGQGLQFLFEYFSETQRNKGNFPGRFSGRQFSNSRSEMNVSTLELGDSALYLCASSFYRTGGSSDTQYFGPGTRLTVL.

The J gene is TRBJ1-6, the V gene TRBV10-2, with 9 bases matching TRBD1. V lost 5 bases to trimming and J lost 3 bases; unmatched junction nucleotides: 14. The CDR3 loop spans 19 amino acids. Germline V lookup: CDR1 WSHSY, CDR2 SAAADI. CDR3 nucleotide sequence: TGCGCCAGCAGTCCCCGGCGGGGACAGGGCCCAATCTATAATTCACCCCTCCACTTT. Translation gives CASSPRRGQGPIYNSPLHF.

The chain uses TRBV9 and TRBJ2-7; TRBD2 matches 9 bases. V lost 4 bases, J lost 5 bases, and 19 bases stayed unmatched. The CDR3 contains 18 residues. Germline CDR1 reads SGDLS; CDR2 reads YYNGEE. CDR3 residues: CASSSAEGSGRARHEQYF. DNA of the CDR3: TGTGCCAGCAGCTCCGCGGAGGGTAGCGGGAGAGCTAGACACGAGCAGTACTTC.

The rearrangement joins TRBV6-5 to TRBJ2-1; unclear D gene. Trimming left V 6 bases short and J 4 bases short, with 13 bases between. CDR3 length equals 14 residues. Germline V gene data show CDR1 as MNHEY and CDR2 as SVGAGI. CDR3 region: CASSLSMTYNEQFF. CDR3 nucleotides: TGTGCCAGCAGCCTTAGTATGACATACAATGAGCAGTTCTTC.

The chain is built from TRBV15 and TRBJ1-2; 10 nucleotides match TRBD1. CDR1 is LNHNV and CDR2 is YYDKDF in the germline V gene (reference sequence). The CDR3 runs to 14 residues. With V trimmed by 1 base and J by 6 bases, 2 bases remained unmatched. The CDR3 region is CATSRVGTGDGYTF. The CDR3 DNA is TGTGCCACCAGCAGAGTAGGGACAGGGGATGGCTACACCTTC. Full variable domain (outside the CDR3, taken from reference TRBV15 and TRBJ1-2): DAMVIQNPRYQVTQFGKPVTLSCSQTLNHNVMYWYQQKSSQAPKLLFHYYDKDFNNEADTPDNFQSRRPNTSFCFLDIRSPGLGDTAMYLCATSRVGTGDGYTFGSGTRLTVV.

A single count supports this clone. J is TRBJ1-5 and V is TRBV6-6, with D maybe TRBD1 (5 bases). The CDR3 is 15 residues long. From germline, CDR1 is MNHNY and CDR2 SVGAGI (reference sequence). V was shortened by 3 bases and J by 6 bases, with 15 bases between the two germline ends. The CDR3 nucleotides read TGTGCCAGCAGTTATATATGGGCAGGGCTTCAGCCCCAGCATTTT. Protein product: CASSYIWAGLQPQHF.

The CDR3 nucleotides read TGTGCCAGCAGCCTAAGACAGAGCTCCTACGAGCAGTACTTC. Translating it yields CASSLRQSSYEQYF. This rearrangement joins TRBV14 to TRBJ2-7, with a possible D match to TRBD1 (5 bases). The CDR3 is 14 residues long. Per the germline V gene, CDR1 is SGHDN and CDR2 is FVKESK. Trimming stripped 4 bases from V and 0 bases from J, with 10 bases between.

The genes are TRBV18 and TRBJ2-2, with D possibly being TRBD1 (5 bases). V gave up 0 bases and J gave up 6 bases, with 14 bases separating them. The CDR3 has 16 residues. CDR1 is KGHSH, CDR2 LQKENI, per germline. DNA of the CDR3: TGTGCCAGCTCACCACCGGAACGGACAACAGCCGGGGAGCTGTTTTTT. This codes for CASSPPERTTAGELFF.

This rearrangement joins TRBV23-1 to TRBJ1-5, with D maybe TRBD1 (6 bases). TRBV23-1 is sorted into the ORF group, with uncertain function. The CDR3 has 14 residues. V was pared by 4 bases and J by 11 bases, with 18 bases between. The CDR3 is CASSPSTGPAAQHF. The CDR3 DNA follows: TGCGCCAGCAGTCCCTCGACAGGACCAGCGGCCCAGCATTTT.